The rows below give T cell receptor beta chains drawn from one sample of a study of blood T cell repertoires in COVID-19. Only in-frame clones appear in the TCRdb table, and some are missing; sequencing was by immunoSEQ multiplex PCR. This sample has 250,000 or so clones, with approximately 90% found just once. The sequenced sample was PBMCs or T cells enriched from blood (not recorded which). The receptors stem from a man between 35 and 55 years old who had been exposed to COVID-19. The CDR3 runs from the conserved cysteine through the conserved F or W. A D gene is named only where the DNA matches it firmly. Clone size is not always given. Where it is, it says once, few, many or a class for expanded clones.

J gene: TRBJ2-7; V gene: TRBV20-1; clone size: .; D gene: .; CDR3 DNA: TGCAGTGCTAGTCCCTCCGCCAAGAGCTACGAGCAGTACTTC; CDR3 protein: CSASPSAKSYEQYF
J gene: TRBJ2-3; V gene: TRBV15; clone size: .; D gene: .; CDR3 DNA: TGTGCCACCAGCAGCGATGAGTACCCCCACACAGATACGCAGTATTTT; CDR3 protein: CATSSDEYPHTDTQYF
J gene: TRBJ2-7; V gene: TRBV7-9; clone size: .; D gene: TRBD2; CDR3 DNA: TGTGCCAGCAGCTTGGGCGGGAGATCTAACTACGAGCAGTACTTC; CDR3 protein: CASSLGGRSNYEQYF
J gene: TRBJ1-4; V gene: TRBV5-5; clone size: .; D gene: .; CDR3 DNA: TGTGCCAGCAGCTTGGCTGGCCGTGGCAGTAATGAAAAACTGTTTTTT; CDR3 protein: CASSLAGRGSNEKLFF
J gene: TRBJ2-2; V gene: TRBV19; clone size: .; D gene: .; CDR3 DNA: TGTGCCAGTAGTATCACTATCACCGGGGAGCTGTTTTTT; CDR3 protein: CASSITITGELFF
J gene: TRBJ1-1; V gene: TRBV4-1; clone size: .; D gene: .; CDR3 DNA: TGCGCCAGCAGCTGGGGCAGCAACACTGAAGCTTTCTTT; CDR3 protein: CASSWGSNTEAFF
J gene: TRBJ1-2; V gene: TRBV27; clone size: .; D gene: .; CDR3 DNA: TGTGCCAGCAGTTTATCCCCCCAGGGAGGGCGGTGGGGCTACACCTTC; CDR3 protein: CASSLSPQGGRWGYTF
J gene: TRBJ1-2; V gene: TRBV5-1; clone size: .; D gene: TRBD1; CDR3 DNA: TGCGCCAGCAGCTTCGGACAGGGGGCGGATGGCTACACCTTC; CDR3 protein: CASSFGQGADGYTF
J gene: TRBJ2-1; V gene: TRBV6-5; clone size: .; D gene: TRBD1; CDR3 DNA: TGTGCCAGCAGAGACAGGGTCAACAATGAGCAGTTCTTC; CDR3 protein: CASRDRVNNEQFF
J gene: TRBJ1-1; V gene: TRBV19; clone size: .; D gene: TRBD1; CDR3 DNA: TGTGCCAGTAGCCCGACAGGGGATATGACTGAAGCTTTCTTT; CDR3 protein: CASSPTGDMTEAFF
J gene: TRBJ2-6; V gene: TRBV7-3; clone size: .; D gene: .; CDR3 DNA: TGTGCCAGCAGGTCAGGGGCCGGGGCCAACGTCCTGACTTTC; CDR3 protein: CASRSGAGANVLTF
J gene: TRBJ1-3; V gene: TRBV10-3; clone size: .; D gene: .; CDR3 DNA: TGTGCCATCTCCGGTCAGGCGAACTCTGGAAACACCATATATTTT; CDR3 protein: CAISGQANSGNTIYF
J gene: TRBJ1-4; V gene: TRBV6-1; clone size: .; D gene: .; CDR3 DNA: TGTGCCAGCAGTGAAATCCCAGTCCTTAATGAAAAACTGTTTTTT; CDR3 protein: CASSEIPVLNEKLFF
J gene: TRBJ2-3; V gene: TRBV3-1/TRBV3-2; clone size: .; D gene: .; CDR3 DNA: TGTGCCAGCAGCCAAAGAAGGGGAACAGATACGCAGTATTTT; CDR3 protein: CASSQRRGTDTQYF
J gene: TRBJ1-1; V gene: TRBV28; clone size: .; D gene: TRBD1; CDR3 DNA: TGTGCCAGCAGTTCCGGGACAGACACGAACACTGAAGCTTTCTTT; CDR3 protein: CASSSGTDTNTEAFF
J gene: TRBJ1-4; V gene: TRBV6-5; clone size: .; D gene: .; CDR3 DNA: TGTGCCAGCAGGCCCCCCACAACGGGGGGTGAAAAACTGTTTTTT; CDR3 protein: CASRPPTTGGEKLFF
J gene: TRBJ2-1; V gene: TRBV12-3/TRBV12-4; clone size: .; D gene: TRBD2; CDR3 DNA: TGTGCCAGCCGGATAGCGGGAGAGGCGTTCTTC; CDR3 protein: CASRIAGEAFF
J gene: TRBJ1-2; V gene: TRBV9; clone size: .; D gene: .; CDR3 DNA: TGTGCCAGCAGCGTAGTTAAGGGGCACAACTATGGCTACACCTTC; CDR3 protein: CASSVVKGHNYGYTF
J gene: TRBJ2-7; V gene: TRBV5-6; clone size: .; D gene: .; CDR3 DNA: TGTGCCAGCAGCGAGACTAGGGGCGAGCAGTACTTC; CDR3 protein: CASSETRGEQYF
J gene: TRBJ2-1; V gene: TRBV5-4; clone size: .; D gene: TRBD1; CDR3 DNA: TGTGCCAGCAGCCCTAGGTGGGGGACAGGGGCCTACAATGAGCAGTTCTTC; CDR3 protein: CASSPRWGTGAYNEQFF
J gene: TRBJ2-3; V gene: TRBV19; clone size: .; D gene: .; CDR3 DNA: TGTGCCAGTAGCCTTGGGACAACCACAGATACGCAGTATTTT; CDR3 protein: CASSLGTTTDTQYF
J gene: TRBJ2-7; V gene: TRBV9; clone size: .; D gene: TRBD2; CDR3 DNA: TGTGCCAGCAGCGTAGATGGCGGGAGTTTGGTAGAGCAGTACTTC; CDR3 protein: CASSVDGGSLVEQYF
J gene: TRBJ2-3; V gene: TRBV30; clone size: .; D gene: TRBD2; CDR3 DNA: TGTGCCTGGAGTGCTACCTGGACTAGCGGGAGCACAGATACGCAGTATTTT; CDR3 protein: CAWSATWTSGSTDTQYF
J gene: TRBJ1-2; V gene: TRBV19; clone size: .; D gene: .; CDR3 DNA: TGTGCCAGTAGTATGGCCAGCTATGGCTACACCTTC; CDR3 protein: CASSMASYGYTF
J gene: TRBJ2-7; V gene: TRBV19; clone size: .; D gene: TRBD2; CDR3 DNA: TGTGCCAGCGTATCTAGCGGGGGCTACGAGCAGTACTTC; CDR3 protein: CASVSSGGYEQYF
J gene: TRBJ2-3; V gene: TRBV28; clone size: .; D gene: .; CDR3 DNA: TGTGCCAGCAGTTTGGATAGCGGCCATAGCACAGATACGCAGTATTTT; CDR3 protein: CASSLDSGHSTDTQYF
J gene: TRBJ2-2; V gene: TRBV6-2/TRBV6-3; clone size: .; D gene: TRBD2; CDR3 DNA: TGTGCCAGCAGCGACCGTGGGACTAGCGGGAGGACCGGGGAGCTGTTTTTT; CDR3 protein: CASSDRGTSGRTGELFF
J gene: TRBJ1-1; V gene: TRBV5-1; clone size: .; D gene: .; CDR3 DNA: TGCGCCAGCAGCTTTTCCACGGGGAACACTGAAGCTTTCTTT; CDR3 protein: CASSFSTGNTEAFF
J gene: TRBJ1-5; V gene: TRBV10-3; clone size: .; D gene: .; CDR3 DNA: TGTGCCATCAGGCCAGGGGTCACTAGCAATCAGCCCCAGCATTTT; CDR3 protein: CAIRPGVTSNQPQHF
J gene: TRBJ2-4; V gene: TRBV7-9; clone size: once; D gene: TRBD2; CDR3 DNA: TGTGCCAGCAGCTTAAATGGACTAGCGAGCCTTCAGTACTTC; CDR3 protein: CASSLNGLASLQYF
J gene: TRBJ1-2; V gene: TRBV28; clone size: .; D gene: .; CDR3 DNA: TGTGCCAGCAGGGTGGGAGAGGGGGTTGGCTACACCTTC; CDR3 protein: CASRVGEGVGYTF
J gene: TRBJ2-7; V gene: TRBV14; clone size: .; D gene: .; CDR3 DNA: TGTGCCAGCAGCCAAGAGGCCCAGTTAGAGCAGTACTTC; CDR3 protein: CASSQEAQLEQYF
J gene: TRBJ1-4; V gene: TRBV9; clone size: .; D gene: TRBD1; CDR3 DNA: TGTGCCAGCAGCGCGGCCGGGACAGGGAGAAATGAAAAACTGTTTTTT; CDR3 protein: CASSAAGTGRNEKLFF
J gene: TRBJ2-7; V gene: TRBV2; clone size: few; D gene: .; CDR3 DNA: TGTGCCAGCAGTCTCTGGAGAAGTGAGGAGTACGAGCAGTACTTC; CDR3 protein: CASSLWRSEEYEQYF
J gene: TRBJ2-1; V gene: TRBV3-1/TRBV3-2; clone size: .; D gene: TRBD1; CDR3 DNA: TGTGCCAGCAGCCCGGGACAGGGGTCCTACAATGAGCAGTTCTTC; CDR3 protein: CASSPGQGSYNEQFF
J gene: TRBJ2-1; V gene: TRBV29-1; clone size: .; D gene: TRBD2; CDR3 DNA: TGCAGCGTTGAGCCCGGACTAGCGGGAGGGCCTAGCTACAATGAGCAGTTCTTC; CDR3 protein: CSVEPGLAGGPSYNEQFF
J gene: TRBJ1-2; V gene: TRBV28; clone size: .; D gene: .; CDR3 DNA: TGTGCCAGCAGTCGTCCCAACTATGGCTACACCTTC; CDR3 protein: CASSRPNYGYTF
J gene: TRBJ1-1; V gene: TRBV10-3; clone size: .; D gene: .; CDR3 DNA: TGTGCCATCAGTGAGTCCCATGCGGAGTCGACTGAAGCTTTCTTT; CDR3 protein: CAISESHAESTEAFF
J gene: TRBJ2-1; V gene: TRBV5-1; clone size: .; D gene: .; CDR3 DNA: TGCGCCAGCAGCTACGGACAGAGTGAGCAGTTCTTC; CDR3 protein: CASSYGQSEQFF
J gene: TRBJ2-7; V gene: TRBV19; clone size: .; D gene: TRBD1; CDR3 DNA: TGTGCCAGTAGTACCTCCGGACAGGGATCCTACGAGCAGTACTTC; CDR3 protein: CASSTSGQGSYEQYF
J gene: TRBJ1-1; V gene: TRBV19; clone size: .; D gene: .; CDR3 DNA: TGTGCCAGTAGTATACCGCGAGGAAACGGAAACACTGAAGCTTTCTTT; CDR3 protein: CASSIPRGNGNTEAFF
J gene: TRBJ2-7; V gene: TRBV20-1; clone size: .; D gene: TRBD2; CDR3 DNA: TGCAGTGCTAGTCCGGGACTAGCGGGCTCCTACGAGCAGTACTTC; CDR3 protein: CSASPGLAGSYEQYF
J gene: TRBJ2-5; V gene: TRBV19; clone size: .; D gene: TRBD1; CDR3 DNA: TGTGCCAGTAGCGACGTAAGAGGACAGGGATCTGAAGAGACCCAGTACTTC; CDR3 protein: CASSDVRGQGSEETQYF
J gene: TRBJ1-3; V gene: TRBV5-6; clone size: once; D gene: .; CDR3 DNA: TGTGCCAGCAGCTTGACAATCTCTGGAAACACCATATATTTT; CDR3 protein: CASSLTISGNTIYF
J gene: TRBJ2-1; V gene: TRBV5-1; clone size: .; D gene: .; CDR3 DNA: TGCGCCAGCAGCTTGGAGTTTCAGGGGCCAACTTACAATGAGCAGTTCTTC; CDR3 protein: CASSLEFQGPTYNEQFF
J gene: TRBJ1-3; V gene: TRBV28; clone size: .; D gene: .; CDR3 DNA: TGTGCCAGCAGCCTAGGAGTCATGGCTGGAAACACCATATATTTT; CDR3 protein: CASSLGVMAGNTIYF
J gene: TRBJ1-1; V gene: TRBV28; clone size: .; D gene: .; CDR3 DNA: TGTGCCAGCAGTTTACAGGGATCCGACACTGAAGCTTTCTTT; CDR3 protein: CASSLQGSDTEAFF